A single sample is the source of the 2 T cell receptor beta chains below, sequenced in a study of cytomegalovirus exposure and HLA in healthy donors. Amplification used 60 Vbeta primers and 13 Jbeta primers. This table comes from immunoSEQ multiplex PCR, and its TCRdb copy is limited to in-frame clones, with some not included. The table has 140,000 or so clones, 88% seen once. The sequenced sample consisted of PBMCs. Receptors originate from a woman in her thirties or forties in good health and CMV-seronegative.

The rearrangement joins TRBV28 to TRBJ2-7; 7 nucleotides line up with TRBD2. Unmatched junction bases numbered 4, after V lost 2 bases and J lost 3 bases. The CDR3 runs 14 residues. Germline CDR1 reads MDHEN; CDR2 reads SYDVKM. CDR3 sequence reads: CASSLIGGGYEQYF. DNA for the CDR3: TGTGCCAGCAGTTTAATTGGCGGGGGCTACGAGCAGTACTTC.

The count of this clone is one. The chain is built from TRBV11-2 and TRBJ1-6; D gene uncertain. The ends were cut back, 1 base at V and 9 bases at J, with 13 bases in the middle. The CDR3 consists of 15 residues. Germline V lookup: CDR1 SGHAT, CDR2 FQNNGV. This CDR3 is CASSLGGRGLSPLHF. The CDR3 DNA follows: TGTGCCAGCAGCTTAGGAGGCAGAGGCCTTTCACCCCTCCACTTT.